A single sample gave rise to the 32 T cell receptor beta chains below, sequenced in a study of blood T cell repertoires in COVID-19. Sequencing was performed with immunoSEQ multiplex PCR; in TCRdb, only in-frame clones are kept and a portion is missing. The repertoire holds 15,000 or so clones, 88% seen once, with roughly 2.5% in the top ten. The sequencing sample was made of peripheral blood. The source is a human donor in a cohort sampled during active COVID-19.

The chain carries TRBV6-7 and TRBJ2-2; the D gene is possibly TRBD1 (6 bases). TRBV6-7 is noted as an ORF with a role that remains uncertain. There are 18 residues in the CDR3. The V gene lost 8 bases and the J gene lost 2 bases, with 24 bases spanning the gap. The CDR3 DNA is TGTGCCAGCTTTTCTCGGACAGAACCAAAACTCAACACCGGGGAGCTGTTTTTT. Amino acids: CASFSRTEPKLNTGELFF.

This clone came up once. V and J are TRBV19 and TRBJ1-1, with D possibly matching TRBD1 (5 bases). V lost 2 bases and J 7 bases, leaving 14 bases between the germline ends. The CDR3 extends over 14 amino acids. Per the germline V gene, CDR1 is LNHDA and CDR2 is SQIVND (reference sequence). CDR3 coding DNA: TGTGCCAGTAGTATATGGGGCACTTCGGATGAAGCTTTCTTT. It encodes CASSIWGTSDEAFF.

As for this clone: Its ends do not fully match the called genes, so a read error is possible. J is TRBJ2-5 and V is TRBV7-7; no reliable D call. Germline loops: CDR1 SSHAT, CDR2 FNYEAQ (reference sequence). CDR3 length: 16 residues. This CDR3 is CASSPNPTVRGETQYF. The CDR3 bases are TGTGCTAGCAGCCCAAACCCCACGGTCCGCGGCGAGACCCAGTACTTC.

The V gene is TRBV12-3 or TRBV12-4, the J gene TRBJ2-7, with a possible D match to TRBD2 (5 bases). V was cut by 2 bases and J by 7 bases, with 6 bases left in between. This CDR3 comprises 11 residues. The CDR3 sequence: CASSLQREQYF. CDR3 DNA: TGTGCCAGCAGTTTACAGCGGGAGCAGTACTTC.

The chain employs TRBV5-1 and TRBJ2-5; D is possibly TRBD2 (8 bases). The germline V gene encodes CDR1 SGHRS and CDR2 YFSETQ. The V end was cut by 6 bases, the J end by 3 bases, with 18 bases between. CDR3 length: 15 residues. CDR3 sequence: CASKTGGDSKETQYF. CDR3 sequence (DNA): TGCGCCAGCAAAACGGGAGGGGACAGCAAAGAGACCCAGTACTTC. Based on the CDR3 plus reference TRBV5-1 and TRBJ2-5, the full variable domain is KAGVTQTPRYLIKTRGQQVTLSCSPISGHRSVSWYQQTPGQGLQFLFEYFSETQRNKGNFPGRFSGRQFSNSRSEMNVSTLELGDSALYLCASKTGGDSKETQYFGPGTRLLVL.

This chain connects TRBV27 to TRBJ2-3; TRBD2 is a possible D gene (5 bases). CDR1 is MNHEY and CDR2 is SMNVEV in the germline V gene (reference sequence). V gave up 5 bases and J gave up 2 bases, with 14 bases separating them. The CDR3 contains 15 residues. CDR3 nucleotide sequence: TGTGCCAGCAGTCCCTCCGGCGGGCCCACAGATACGCAGTATTTT. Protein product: CASSPSGGPTDTQYF.

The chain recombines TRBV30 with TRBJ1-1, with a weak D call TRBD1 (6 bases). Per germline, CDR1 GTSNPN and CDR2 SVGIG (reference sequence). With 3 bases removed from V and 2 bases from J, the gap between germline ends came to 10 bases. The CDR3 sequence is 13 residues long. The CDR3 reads CAWSARGNTEAFF. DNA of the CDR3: TGTGCCTGGAGCGCCAGGGGAAACACTGAAGCTTTCTTT.

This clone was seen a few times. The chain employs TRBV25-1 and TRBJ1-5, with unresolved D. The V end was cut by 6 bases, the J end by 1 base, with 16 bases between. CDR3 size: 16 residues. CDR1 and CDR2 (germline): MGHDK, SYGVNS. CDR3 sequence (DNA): TGTGCCAGCAGGCCGGGAGCCTTGATGAGCAATCAGCCCCAGCATTTT. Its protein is CASRPGALMSNQPQHF.

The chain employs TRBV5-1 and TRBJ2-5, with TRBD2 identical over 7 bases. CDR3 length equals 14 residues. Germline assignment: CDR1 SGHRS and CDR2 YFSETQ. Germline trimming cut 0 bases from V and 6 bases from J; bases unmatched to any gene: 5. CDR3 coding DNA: TGCGCCAGCAGCTTGGAGCCCGGGGGGAAGACCCAGTACTTC. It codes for CASSLEPGGKTQYF.

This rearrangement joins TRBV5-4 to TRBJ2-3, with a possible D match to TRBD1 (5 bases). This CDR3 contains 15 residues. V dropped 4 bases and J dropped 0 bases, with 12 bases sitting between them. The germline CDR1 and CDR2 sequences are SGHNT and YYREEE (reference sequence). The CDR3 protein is CASSRTRYSTDTQYF. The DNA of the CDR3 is TGTGCCAGCAGCCGGACACGGTACAGCACAGATACGCAGTATTTT.

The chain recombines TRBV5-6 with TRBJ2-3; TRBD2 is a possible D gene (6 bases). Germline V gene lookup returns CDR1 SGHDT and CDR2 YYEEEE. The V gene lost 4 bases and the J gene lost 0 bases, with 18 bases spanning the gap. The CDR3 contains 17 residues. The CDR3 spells CASSPVGGSVSTDTQYF. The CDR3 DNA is TGTGCCAGCAGCCCGGTCGGGGGTTCGGTGAGCACAGATACGCAGTATTTT. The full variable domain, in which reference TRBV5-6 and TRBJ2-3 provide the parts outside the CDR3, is DAGVTQSPTHLIKTRGQQVTLRCSPKSGHDTVSWYQQALGQGPQFIFQYYEEEERQRGNFPDRFSGHQFPNYSSELNVNALLLGDSALYLCASSPVGGSVSTDTQYFGPGTRLTVL.

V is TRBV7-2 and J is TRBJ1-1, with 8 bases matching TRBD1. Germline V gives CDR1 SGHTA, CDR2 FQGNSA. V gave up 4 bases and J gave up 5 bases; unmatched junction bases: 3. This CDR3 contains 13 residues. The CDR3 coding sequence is TGTGCCAGCAGCTCAGGGGGCGGGACTGAAGCTTTCTTT. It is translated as CASSSGGGTEAFF. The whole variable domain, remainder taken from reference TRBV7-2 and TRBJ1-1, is GAGVSQSPSNKVTEKGKDVELRCDPISGHTALYWYRQSLGQGLEFLIYFQGNSAPDKSGLPSDRFSAERTGGSVSTLTIQRTQQEDSAVYLCASSSGGGTEAFFGQGTRLTVV.

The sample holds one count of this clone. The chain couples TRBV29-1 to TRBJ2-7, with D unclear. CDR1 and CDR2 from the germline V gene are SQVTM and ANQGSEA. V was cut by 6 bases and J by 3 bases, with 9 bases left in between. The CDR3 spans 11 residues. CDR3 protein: CSVGPDYEQYF. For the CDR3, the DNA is TGCAGCGTGGGCCCAGACTACGAGCAGTACTTC.

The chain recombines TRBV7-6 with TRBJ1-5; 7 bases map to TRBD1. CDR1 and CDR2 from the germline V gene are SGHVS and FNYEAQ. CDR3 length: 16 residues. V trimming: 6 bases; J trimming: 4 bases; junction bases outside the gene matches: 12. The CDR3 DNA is TGTGCCAGCAGTTTAAGCCCAGACAGGGCTAATCAGCCCCAGCATTTT. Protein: CASSLSPDRANQPQHF.

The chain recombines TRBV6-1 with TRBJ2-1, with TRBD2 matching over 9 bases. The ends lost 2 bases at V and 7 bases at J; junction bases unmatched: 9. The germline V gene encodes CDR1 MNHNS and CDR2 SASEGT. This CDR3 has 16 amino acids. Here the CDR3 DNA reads TGTGCCAGCAGTGAAAGGGTGCGGGGGGGCCGGAATGAGCAGTTCTTC. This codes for CASSERVRGGRNEQFF.

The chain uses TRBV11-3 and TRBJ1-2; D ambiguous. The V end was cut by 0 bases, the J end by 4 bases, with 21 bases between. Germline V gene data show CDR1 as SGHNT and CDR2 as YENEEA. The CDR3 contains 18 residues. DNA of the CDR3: TGTGCCAGCAGCTTAGAACGGTTGGGAGCCCCCGACCCCTATGGCTACACCTTC. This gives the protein CASSLERLGAPDPYGYTF.

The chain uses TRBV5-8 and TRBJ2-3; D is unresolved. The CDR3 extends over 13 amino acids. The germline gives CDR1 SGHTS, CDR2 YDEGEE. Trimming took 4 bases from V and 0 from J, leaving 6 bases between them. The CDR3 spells CASSQFSTDTQYF. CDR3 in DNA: TGTGCCAGCAGCCAGTTTAGCACAGATACGCAGTATTTT.

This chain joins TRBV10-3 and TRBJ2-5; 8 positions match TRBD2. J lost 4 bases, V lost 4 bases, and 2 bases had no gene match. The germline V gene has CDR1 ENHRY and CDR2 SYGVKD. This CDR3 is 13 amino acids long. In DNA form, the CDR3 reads TGTGCCATCAGTGCGGGGGGGCCAGAGACCCAGTACTTC. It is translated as CAISAGGPETQYF.

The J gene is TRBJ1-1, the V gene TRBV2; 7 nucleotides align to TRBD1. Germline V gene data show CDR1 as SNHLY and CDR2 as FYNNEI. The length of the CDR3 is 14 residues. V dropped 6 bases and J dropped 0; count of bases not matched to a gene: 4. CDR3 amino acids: CASRGGTVNTEAFF. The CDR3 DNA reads TGTGCCAGCAGAGGGGGGACAGTGAACACTGAAGCTTTCTTT.

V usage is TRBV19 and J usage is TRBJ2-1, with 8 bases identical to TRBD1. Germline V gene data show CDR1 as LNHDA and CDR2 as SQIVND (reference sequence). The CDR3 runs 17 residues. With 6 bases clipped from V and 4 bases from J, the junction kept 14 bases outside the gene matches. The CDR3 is CASSPPMGDRLYNEQFF. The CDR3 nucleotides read TGTGCCAGTAGCCCACCCATGGGGGACAGGTTATACAATGAGCAGTTCTTC.

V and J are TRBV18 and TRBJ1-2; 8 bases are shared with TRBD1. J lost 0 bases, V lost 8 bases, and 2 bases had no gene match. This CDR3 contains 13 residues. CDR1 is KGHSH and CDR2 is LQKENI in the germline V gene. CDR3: CASATGANYGYTF. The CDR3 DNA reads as TGTGCCAGCGCGACAGGGGCTAACTATGGCTACACCTTC. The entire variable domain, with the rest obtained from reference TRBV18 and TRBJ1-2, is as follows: NAGVMQNPRHLVRRRGQEARLRCSPMKGHSHVYWYRQLPEEGLKFMVYLQKENIIDESGMPKERFSAEFPKEGPSILRIQQVVRGDSAAYFCASATGANYGYTFGSGTRLTVV.

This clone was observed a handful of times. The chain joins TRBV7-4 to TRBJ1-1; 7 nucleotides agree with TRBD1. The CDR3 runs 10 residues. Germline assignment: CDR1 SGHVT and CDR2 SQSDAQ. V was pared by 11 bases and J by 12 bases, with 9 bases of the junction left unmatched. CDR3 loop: CASPRGPTFF. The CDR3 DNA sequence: TGTGCCTCTCCGAGGGGGCCGACTTTCTTT.

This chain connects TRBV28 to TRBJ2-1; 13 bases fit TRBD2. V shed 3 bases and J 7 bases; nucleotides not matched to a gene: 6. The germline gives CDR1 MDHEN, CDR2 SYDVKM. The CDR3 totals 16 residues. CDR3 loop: CASSFLGLAGENEQFF. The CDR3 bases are TGTGCCAGCAGTTTCCTCGGACTAGCGGGAGAGAATGAGCAGTTCTTC.

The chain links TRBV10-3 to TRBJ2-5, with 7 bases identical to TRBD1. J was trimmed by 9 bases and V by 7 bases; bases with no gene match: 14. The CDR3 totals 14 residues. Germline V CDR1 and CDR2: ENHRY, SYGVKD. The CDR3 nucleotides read TGTGCCATCAACACAGACAGGGCCGTGAAGGCCCAGTACTTC. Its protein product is CAINTDRAVKAQYF.

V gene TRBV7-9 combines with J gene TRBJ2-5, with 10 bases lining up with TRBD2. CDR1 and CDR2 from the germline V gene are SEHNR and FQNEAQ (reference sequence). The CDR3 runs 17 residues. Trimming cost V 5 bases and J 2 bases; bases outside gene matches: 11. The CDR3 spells CASSRKSSGGLQETQYF. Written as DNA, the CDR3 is TGTGCCAGCAGCCGAAAGTCTAGCGGGGGACTGCAAGAGACCCAGTACTTC.

CDR3 bases: TGTGCCAGCAGCTTAGATAGGGGCACCGTGCAGTTCTTC. Its protein product is CASSLDRGTVQFF. J is TRBJ2-1 and V is TRBV11-2, with D possibly TRBD1 on 5 matching bases. CDR1 and CDR2 from the germline V gene are SGHAT and FQNNGV. The CDR3 is 13 residues long. The germline V and J ends were trimmed by 0 bases and 12 bases, with 12 bases remaining between them.

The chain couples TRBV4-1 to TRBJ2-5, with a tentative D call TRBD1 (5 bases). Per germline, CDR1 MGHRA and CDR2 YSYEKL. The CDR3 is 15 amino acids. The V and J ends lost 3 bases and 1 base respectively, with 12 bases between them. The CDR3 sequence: CASSQPDSLQETQYF. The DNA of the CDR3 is TGCGCCAGCAGCCAGCCAGACAGTCTCCAAGAGACCCAGTACTTC.

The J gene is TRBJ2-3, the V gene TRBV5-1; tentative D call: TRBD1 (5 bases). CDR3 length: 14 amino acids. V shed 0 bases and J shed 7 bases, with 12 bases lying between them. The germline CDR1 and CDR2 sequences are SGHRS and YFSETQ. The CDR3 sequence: CASSLDTGRNTQYF. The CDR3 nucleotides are TGCGCCAGCAGCTTGGATACAGGACGGAATACGCAGTATTTT.

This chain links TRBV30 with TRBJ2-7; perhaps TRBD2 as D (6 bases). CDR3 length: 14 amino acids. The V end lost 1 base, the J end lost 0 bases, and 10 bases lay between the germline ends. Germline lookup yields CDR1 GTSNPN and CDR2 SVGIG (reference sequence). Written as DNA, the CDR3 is TGTGCCTGGAGTGACGGGAGCGGCTCCTACGAGCAGTACTTC. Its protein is CAWSDGSGSYEQYF.

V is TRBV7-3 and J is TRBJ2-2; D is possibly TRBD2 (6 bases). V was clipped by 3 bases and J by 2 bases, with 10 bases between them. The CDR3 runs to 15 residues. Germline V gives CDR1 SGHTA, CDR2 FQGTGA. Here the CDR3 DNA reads TGTGCCAGCAGCTTCGGCGGGGTCAACACCGGGGAGCTGTTTTTT. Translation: CASSFGGVNTGELFF.

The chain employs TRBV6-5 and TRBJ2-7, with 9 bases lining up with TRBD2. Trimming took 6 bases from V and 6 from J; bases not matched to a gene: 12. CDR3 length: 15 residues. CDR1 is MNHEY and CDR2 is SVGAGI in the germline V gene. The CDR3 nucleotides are TGTGCCAGCAGAGTAACGGCGGGAGGGCACCCCGAGCAGTACTTC. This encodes CASRVTAGGHPEQYF.

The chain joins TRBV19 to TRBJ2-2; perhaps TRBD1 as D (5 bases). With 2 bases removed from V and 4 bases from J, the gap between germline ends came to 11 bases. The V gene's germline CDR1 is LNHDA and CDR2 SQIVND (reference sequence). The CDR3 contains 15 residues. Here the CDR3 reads CASSIPRVGTGELFF. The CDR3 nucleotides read TGTGCCAGTAGTATACCCAGGGTCGGCACCGGGGAGCTGTTTTTT.